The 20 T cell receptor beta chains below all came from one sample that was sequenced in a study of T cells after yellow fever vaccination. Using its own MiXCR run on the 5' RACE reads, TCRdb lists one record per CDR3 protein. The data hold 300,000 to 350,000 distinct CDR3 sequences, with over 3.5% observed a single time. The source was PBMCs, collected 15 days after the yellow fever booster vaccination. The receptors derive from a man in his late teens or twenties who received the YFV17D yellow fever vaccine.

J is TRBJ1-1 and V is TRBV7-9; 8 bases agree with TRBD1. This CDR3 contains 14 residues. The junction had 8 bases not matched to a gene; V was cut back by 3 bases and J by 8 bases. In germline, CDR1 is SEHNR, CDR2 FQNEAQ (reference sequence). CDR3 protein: CASSFGQGAQEAFF. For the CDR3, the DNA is TGTGCCAGCAGCTTCGGACAGGGCGCTCAAGAAGCTTTCTTT.

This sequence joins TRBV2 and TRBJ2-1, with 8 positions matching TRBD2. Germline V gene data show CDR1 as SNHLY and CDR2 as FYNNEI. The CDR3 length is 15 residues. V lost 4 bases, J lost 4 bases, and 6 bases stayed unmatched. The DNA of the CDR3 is TGTGCCAGCAGTGCCACAGCGGGGGTATACAATGAGCAGTTCTTC. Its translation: CASSATAGVYNEQFF.

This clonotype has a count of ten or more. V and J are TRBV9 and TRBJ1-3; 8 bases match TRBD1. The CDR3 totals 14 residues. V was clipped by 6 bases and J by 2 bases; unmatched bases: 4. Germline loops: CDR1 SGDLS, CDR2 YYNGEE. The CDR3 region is CASTGQGTGNTIYF. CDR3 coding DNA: TGTGCCAGCACCGGACAGGGCACTGGAAACACCATATATTTT.

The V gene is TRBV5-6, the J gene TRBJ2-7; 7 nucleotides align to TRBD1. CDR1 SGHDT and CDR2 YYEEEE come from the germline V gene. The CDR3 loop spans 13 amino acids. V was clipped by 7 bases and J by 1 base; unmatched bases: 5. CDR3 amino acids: CASERTGSYEQYV. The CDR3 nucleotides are TGTGCCAGCGAGAGGACAGGTTCCTACGAGCAGTACGTC.

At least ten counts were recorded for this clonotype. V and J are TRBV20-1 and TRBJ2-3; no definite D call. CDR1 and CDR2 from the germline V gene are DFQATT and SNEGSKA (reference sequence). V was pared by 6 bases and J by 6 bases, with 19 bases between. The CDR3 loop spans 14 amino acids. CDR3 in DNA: TGCAGTGCCTTACCTGTCCTGTTCACGGATACGCAGTATTTT. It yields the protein CSALPVLFTDTQYF.

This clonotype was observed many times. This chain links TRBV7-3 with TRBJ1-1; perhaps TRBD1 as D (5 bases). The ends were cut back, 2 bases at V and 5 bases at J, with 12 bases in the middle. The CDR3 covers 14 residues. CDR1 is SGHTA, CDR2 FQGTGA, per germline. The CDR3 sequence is CASSLWPGRTEAFF. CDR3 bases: TGTGCCAGCAGCTTATGGCCAGGGCGAACTGAAGCTTTCTTT.

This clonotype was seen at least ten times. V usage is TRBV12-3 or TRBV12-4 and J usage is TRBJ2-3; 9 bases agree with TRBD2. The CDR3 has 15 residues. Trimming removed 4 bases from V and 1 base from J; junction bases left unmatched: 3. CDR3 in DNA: TGTGCCAGCAGTTCAGTAGCGGGGGGCACAGATACGCAGTATTTT. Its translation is CASSSVAGGTDTQYF.

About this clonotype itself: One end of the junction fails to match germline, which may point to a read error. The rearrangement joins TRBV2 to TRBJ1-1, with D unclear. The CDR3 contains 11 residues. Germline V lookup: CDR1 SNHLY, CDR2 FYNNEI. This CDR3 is CGSCVRGDVFF. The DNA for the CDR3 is TGTGGCAGCTGTGTACGGGGTGATGTTTTCTTT. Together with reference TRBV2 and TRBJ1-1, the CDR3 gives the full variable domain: EPEVTQTPSHQVTQMGQEVILRCVPISNHLYFYWYRQILGQKVEFLVSFYNNEISEKSEIFDDQFSVERPDGSNFTLKIRSTKLEDSAMYFCGSCVRGDVFFGQGTRLTVV.

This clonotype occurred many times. The CDR3 DNA reads TGTGCCACCAGCAGAGCGGTGACCACAGATACGCAGTATTTT. This sequence encodes CATSRAVTTDTQYF. V is TRBV15 and J is TRBJ2-3; D ambiguous. The germline V gene encodes CDR1 LNHNV and CDR2 YYDKDF (reference sequence). The CDR3 extends over 14 amino acids. Trimming removed 1 base at V and 2 bases at J, with 7 bases between.

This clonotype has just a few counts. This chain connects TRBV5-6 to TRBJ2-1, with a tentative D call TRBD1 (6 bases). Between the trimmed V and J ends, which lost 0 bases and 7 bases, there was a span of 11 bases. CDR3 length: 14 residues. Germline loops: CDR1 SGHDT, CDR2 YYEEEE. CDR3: CASSLAGTTNEQFF. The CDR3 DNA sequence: TGTGCCAGCAGCTTGGCCGGGACAACTAATGAGCAGTTCTTC.

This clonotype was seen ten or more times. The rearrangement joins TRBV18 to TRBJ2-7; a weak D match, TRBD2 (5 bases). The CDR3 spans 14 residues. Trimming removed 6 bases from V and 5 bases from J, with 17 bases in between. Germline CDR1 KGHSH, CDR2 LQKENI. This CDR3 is CASSLTEGVNEQYV. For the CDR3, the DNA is TGTGCCAGCTCCCTGACCGAGGGTGTCAACGAGCAGTACGTC.

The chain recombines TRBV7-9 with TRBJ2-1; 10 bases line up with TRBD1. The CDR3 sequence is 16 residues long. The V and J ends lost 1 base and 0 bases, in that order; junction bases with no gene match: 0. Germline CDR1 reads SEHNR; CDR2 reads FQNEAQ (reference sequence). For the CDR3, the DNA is TGTGCCAGCAGCTTAGGGACAGGGGGCTCCTACAATGAGCAGTTCTTC. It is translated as CASSLGTGGSYNEQFF.

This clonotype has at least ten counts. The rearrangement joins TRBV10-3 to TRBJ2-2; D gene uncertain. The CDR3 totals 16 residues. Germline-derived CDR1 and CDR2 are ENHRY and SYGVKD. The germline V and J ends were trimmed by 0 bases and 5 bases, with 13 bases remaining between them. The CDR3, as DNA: TGTGCCATCAGTGAGTCAACATTAAGGGAAACCGGGGAGCTGTTTTTT. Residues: CAISESTLRETGELFF.

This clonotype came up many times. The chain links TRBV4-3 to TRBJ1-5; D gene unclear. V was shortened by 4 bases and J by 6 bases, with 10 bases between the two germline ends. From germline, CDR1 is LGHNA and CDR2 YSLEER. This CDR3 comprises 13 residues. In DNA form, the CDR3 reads TGCGCCAGCAGCCCCCTCGTCTCTCAGCCCCAGCATTTT. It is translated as CASSPLVSQPQHF.

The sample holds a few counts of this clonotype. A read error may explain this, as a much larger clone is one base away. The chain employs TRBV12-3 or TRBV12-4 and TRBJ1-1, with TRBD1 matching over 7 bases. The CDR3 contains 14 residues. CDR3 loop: CASSFQGGNTVAFF. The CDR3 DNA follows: TGTGCCAGCAGTTTTCAGGGGGGGAACACTGTAGCTTTCTTT.

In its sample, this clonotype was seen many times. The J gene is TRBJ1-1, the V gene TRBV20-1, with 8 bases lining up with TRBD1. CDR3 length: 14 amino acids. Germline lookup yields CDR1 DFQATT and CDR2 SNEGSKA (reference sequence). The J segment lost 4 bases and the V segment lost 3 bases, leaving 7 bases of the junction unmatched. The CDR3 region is CSARKDRAGTEAFF. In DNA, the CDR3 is TGCAGTGCTAGGAAGGACAGGGCGGGCACTGAAGCTTTCTTT.

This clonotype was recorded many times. CDR3 in amino acids: CASSSGPSLNYGYTF. As DNA, the CDR3 is TGTGCCAGCAGTTCCGGACCCAGCTTGAACTATGGCTACACCTTC. V usage is TRBV12-3 or TRBV12-4 and J usage is TRBJ1-2; no firm D call. V gave up 4 bases and J gave up 2 bases, with 14 bases separating them. This CDR3 is 15 amino acids long.

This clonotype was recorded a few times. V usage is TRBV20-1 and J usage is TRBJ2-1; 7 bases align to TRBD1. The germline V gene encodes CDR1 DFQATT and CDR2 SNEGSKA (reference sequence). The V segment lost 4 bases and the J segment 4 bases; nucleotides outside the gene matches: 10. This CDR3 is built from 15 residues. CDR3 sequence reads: CSATTSRDSYNEQFF. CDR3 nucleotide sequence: TGCAGTGCTACGACGTCCCGGGACAGTTACAATGAGCAGTTCTTC.

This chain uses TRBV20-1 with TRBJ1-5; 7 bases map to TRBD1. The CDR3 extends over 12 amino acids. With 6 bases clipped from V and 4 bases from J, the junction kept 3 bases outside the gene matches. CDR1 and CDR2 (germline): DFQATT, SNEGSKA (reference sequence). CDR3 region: CSADRRNQPQHF. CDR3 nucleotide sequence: TGCAGTGCGGACAGGAGGAATCAGCCCCAGCATTTT.

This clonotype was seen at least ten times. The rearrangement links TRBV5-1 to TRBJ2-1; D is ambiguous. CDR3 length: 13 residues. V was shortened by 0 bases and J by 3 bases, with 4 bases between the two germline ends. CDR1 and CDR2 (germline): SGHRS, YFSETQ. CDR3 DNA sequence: TGCGCCAGCAGCTTGGAACGCTACAATGAGCAGTTCTTC. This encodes CASSLERYNEQFF. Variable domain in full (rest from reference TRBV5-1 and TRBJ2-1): KAGVTQTPRYLIKTRGQQVTLSCSPISGHRSVSWYQQTPGQGLQFLFEYFSETQRNKGNFPGRFSGRQFSNSRSEMNVSTLELGDSALYLCASSLERYNEQFFGPGTRLTVL.